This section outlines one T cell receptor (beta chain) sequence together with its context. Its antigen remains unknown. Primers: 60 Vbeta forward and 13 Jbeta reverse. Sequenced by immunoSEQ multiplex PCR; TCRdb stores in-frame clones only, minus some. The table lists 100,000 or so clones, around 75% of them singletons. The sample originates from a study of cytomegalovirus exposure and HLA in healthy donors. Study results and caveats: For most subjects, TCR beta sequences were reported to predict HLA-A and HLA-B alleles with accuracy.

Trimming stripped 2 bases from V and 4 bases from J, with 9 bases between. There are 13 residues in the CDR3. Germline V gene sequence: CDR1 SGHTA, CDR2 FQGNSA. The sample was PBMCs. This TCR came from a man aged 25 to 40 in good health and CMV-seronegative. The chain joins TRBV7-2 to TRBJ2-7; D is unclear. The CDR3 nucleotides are TGTGCCAGCAGCTTAAGCCCGAGTTACGAGCAGTACTTC. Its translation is CASSLSPSYEQYF.